The present TCR beta chain was sequenced within a study of regulatory T cells in long-lasting Graves disease. Study background: The criterion for persistent Graves' disease was over 5 years of antithyroid drugs with positive TSH receptor antibodies.

Combining iRepertoire HTBI primers with Arm-PCR of CDR3 regions, the authors built TCR beta libraries. TCRdb re-derived calls from the multiplex PCR reads in MiXCR, one entry per CDR3 protein. The sample yields a few hundred thousand distinct CDR3 sequences, roughly 25% seen once. Time point noted: persistent/refractory GD, antithyroid drugs over 5 years with positive TRAb. From RNA extracted from PBMCs, the TCR library was made. It was by American Thyroid Association guidelines that Graves' disease was diagnosed. Patients came through an endocrinology department, and that department was in Xi'an, China. The source was peripheral blood mononuclear cells (PBMCs), collected when the disease was refractory, from a patient treated with antithyroid drugs. This clonotype originated in a woman between 35 and 50 years old with Graves disease.

The CDR3 region is CASSDFVPGTGAYEQYF. In DNA form, the CDR3 reads TGTGCCAGCAGTGATTTCGTCCCCGGGACAGGGGCCTACGAGCAGTACTTC. The chain is built from TRBV25-1 and TRBJ2-7, with 10 bases fitting TRBD1. The germline V gene has CDR1 MGHDK and CDR2 SYGVNS. V lost 3 bases to trimming and J lost 2 bases; unmatched junction nucleotides: 10. The CDR3 extends over 17 amino acids.